A selection of T cell receptor beta chains follows, all from one sample in a study of CD8+ T cells in alopecia areata. Generated by immunoSEQ multiplex PCR, the TCRdb table keeps only in-frame clones and is missing some. The sample includes fewer than 200,000 clones, 50% to 75% of them seen just once. The input for sequencing was CD4+ T cells sorted from blood, taken at week 0. Every receptor here comes from a human donor with alopecia areata. Both conserved end residues are part of each CDR3.

v_call cdr3_aa
TRBV29-1 CSGQTGMGTEAFF
TRBV29-1 CSVATNTEAFF
TRBV5-1 CASSVGTGRDEQFF
TRBV29-1 CSTVGVWTDTQYF
TRBV2 CASSEAIPFGSNAKNIQYF
TRBV6-6 CASSPPGSGGYNEQFF
TRBV5-1 CASGTSGAQETQYF
TRBV29-1 CSVEERRRAWPEQFF
TRBV30 CAWSVLREERAFF
TRBV4-1 CASSQLGLANNEQFF
TRBV15 CATSRDLGTYEQYF
TRBV9 CASSVGQTDTQYF
TRBV29-1 CSVGTGTGMETQYF
TRBV27 CASSLSGAGSNQPQHF
TRBV29-1 CSVDSDRDEQYF
TRBV29-1 CSVVVAAGANVLTF